This record concerns one TCR beta chain sequence. Its matching antigen is unknown. The CDR3 has 16 residues. V shed 5 bases, J shed 0 bases, and the junction held 7 bases outside the gene matches. Germline V lookup: CDR1 SGHTA, CDR2 FQGNSA. PCR amplification relied on 60 Vbeta primers (plus 13 Jbeta primers). Assay used: immunoSEQ multiplex PCR; TCRdb lists only in-frame clones, some missing. The data contain over 100,000 clones, 81% of them seen just once; the ten biggest clones take up roughly 2%. The data stem from a study of cytomegalovirus exposure and HLA in healthy donors. Broader study findings: In a later analysis, 16,951 TCR beta sequences were associated with HLA alleles at 0.05 false discovery rate. Later analysis showed most CMV-associated TCR beta chains appearing HLA-restricted. A later analysis showed HLA-associated TCR beta chains outstripping equally common others in clonal expansion.

Each donor was nominally healthy when sampled (though unrecorded immune exposures were likely). Sequencing was performed on PBMCs. The TCR was taken from a woman aged 25 to 45 in good health and CMV-seronegative. The chain uses TRBV7-2 and TRBJ2-1, with TRBD2 matching over 7 bases. The CDR3 sequence is CASSRTGGSSYNEQFF. CDR3 nucleotide sequence: TGTGCCAGCAGCCGGACCGGCGGGAGCTCCTACAATGAGCAGTTCTTC.